This TCR beta chain was profiled in a study of graft-versus-host responses after intestinal transplantation. The study, taken as a whole, reports: Within allografts, high graft-versus-host to host-versus-graft clonal ratios were seen among patients with graft-donor T cell macrochimerism.

Approximately 200,000 CFSE-labeled responder cells were plated with approximately 200,000 irradiated, violet-dye-labeled stimulator cells. Cell sorting after the reaction yielded proliferating CFSE-low CD3+CD4+ and CD3+CD8+ responders. The protocol was immunoSEQ multiplex PCR, while the TCRdb copy is restricted to in-frame clones and leaves out a portion. The sample yields approximately 10,000 clones, about 30% seen once. V lost 3 bases to trimming and J lost 6 bases, with 12 bases between them. From germline, CDR1 is SGHNT and CDR2 YYREEE (reference sequence). There are 13 residues in the CDR3. By share, this clone ranks as medium-sized (0.01 to 0.1%).

This receptor was taken from a human patient who received an intestinal transplant. The specimen comprised alloreactive CD8+ T cells from a mixed lymphocyte reaction culture, sampled before intestinal transplant. The subset is: CFSE-low proliferating T cells sorted from approximately six-day pre-transplant mixed lymphocyte reaction (GvH or HvG direction). V gene TRBV5-4 combines with J gene TRBJ1-1, with a tentative D call TRBD1 (5 bases). CDR3 protein: CASSSAPGSEAFF. CDR3 in DNA: TGTGCCAGCAGCTCTGCTCCAGGGTCTGAAGCTTTCTTT.